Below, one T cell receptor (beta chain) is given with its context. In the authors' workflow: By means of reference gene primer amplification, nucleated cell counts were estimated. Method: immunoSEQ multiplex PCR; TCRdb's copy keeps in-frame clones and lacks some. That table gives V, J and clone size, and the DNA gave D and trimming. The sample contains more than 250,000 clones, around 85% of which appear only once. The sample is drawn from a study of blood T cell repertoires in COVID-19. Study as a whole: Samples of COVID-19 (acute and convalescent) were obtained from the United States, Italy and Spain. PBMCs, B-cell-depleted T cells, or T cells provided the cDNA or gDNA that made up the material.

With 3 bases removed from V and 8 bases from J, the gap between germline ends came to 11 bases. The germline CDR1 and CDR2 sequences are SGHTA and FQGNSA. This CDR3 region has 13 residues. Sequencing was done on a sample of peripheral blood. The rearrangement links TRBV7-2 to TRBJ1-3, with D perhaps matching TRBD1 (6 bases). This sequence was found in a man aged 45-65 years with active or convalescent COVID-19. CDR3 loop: CASSFVGADTIYF. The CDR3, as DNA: TGTGCCAGCAGCTTCGTGGGGGCGGACACCATATATTTT. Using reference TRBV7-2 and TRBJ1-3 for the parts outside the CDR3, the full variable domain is GAGVSQSPSNKVTEKGKDVELRCDPISGHTALYWYRQSLGQGLEFLIYFQGNSAPDKSGLPSDRFSAERTGGSVSTLTIQRTQQEDSAVYLCASSFVGADTIYFGEGSWLTVV.